The next 9 T cell receptor beta chains were all read from a single sample in a study of blood T cell repertoires in COVID-19. The data were produced by immunoSEQ multiplex PCR, yet TCRdb's version contains in-frame clones alone and is incomplete. Of 150,000 to 200,000 clones listed, 87% are singletons. Material: peripheral blood. These receptor sequences come from a woman in her forties or fifties with acute or convalescent COVID-19.

The chain carries TRBV6-5 and TRBJ1-1; D gene unclear. Germline V gives CDR1 MNHEY, CDR2 SVGAGI. Trimming cost V 4 bases and J 8 bases, with 23 bases left between them. The CDR3 sequence is 16 residues long. The DNA for the CDR3 is TGTGCCAGCAGTTTCACTTCGGGGAAGTTACGATCCGAAGCTTTCTTT. This gives the protein CASSFTSGKLRSEAFF.

The chain employs TRBV7-9 and TRBJ1-5, with 10 bases that match TRBD1. V gave up 5 bases and J gave up 3 bases; unmatched junction bases: 4. Germline lookup yields CDR1 SEHNR and CDR2 FQNEAQ (reference sequence). This CDR3 region has 15 residues. DNA of the CDR3: TGTGCCAGCAGCCCAGGGACAGGGGTCAATCAGCCCCAGCATTTT. Its translation is CASSPGTGVNQPQHF.

The genes are TRBV12-1 and TRBJ1-5; the D call of TRBD1 is as the table states it, not checked on the DNA. TRBV12-1 is designated a pseudogene. The CDR3 runs to 17 residues. DNA of the CDR3: TGTGCCAGCAGCTCCCCTCTTCCGACAGGGGGAAACCAGCCCCAGCATTTT. It encodes CASSSPLPTGGNQPQHF.

A single count supports this clone. The genes are TRBV7-2 and TRBJ2-7, with TRBD2 matching 7 bases. The J segment lost 6 bases and the V segment lost 5 bases, leaving 10 bases of the junction unmatched. Germline V CDR1 and CDR2: SGHTA, FQGNSA. The CDR3 covers 14 residues. CDR3 sequence (DNA): TGTGCCAGCAGCCCCCTTACCGGACTAGGCGAGCAGTACTTC. Residues: CASSPLTGLGEQYF.

J is TRBJ2-5 and V is TRBV7-2; D is possibly TRBD1 (6 bases). The CDR3 has 13 amino acids. Germline loops: CDR1 SGHTA, CDR2 FQGNSA. Trimming took off 4 bases at V and 5 bases at J, with 11 bases between the two ends. CDR3 DNA sequence: TGTGCCAGCAGCTCGACAGGCGGGGAGACCCAGTACTTC. Its protein is CASSSTGGETQYF.

The chain employs TRBV30 and TRBJ1-1; D remains ambiguous. Germline CDR1 reads GTSNPN; CDR2 reads SVGIG (reference sequence). The V end was cut by 5 bases, the J end by 5 bases, with 9 bases between. This CDR3 contains 11 residues. CDR3 DNA sequence: TGTGCCTGGGGCCCCAGTACTGAAGCTTTCTTT. It encodes CAWGPSTEAFF.

J is TRBJ2-5 and V is TRBV12-5, with 8 bases that match TRBD1. The CDR3 spans 13 residues. Germline-derived CDR1 and CDR2 are LGHNT and FRNRAP. The trim removed 8 bases at V and 2 bases at J, leaving 4 bases unmatched. The CDR3 protein is CASSDRAQETQYF. The CDR3 region has the DNA TGTGCTAGTTCGGACAGGGCTCAAGAGACCCAGTACTTC.

The chain links TRBV10-3 to TRBJ2-1; possible D gene TRBD2, 5 bases. With 10 bases removed from V and 8 bases from J, the gap between germline ends came to 12 bases. CDR3 length: 11 residues. Looked up from germline, CDR1 is ENHRY and CDR2 is SYGVKD. Written as DNA, the CDR3 is TGTGCCACCCACGGGGAACATGAGCAGTTCTTC. Residues: CATHGEHEQFF.

This chain connects TRBV18 to TRBJ1-1; D not resolved. Trimming pared 3 bases from V and 4 bases from J, leaving 9 bases between. Germline V gene lookup returns CDR1 KGHSH and CDR2 LQKENI. The CDR3 sequence is 13 residues long. The CDR3 bases are TGTGCCAGCTCACCTGAGAGCCCCACTGAAGCTTTCTTT. The encoded protein is CASSPESPTEAFF.